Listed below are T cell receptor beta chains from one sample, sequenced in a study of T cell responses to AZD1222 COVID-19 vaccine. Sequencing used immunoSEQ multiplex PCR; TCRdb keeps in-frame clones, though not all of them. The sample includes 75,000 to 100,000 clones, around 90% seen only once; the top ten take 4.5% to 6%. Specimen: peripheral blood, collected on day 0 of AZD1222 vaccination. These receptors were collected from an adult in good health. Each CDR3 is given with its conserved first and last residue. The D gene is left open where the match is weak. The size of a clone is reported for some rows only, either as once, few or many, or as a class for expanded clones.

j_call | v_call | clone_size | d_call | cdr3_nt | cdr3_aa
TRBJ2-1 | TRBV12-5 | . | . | TGTGCTAGTGGCCCGACGTTAGGAGGCGAGCAGTTCTTC | CASGPTLGGEQFF
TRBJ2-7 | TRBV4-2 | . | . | TGTGCCAGCAGCCAAGAGGGAGGTGGGGTCTCCTACGAGCAGTACTTC | CASSQEGGGVSYEQYF
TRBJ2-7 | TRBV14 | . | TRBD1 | TGTGCCAGCAGCCAAGATTTCAGGGGGCAGGTGCAGTACTTC | CASSQDFRGQVQYF
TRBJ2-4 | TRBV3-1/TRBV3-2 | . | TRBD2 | TGTGCCAGCAGCGGACTAGCGGGAGCGAGTTTCAACATTCAGTACTTC | CASSGLAGASFNIQYF
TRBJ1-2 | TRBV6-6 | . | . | TGTGCCAGTCAACGGGGGGCCCATGGCTACACCTTC | CASQRGAHGYTF
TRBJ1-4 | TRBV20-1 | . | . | TGCAGTGCCCGAGAGGGGGAAAAACTGTTTTTT | CSAREGEKLFF
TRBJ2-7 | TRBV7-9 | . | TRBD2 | TGTGCCAGCAGCCCGACCCAGCGGGAGAGCGACGAGCAGTACTTC | CASSPTQRESDEQYF
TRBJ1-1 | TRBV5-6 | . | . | TGTGCCAGCAGCTCTTACACTGAAGCTTTCTTT | CASSSYTEAFF
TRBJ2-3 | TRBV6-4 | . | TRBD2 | TGTGCCAGCAGCGCTGGGACTAGCGGAGGGCCAGATACGCAGTATTTT | CASSAGTSGGPDTQYF
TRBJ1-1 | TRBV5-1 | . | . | TGCGCCAGCAGCTTGGAGGTTTCGGGGAATTACGCCAGGGGTCTGAAGACTGAAGCTTTCTTT | CASSLEVSGNYARGLKTEAFF
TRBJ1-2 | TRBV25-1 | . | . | TGTGCCAGCACCCTGGGAGGAGCTAACTATGGCTACACCTTC | CASTLGGANYGYTF
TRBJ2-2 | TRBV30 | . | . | TGTGCCTGGAATGAGGGGCGGGCTGGGTACACCGGGGAGCTGTTTTTT | CAWNEGRAGYTGELFF
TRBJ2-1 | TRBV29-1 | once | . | TGCAGCGTTGAAGAAGGCCCCCCCAGGAACAATGAGCAGTTCTTC | CSVEEGPPRNNEQFF
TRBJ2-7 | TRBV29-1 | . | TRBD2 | TGCAGCGTTGAAATTGTTGGGACTAGTCAGTTTCAGCAGTACTTC | CSVEIVGTSQFQQYF
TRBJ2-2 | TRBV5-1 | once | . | TGCGCCAGCAGCTTAAAGCAAGGGGAGCTGTTTTTT | CASSLKQGELFF
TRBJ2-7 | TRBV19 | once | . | TGTGCCAGTAGTATAACGGCCCACTACGAGCAGTACTTC | CASSITAHYEQYF
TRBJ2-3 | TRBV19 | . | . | TGTGCCAGTACTTGGCGGGACAACACAGATACGCAGTATTTT | CASTWRDNTDTQYF
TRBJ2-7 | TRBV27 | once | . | TGTGCCAGCAGTTTATACGGGACACCCGAGCAGTACTTC | CASSLYGTPEQYF
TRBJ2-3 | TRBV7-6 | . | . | TGTGCCAGCAGCTTAAGAGCGAGCACAGATACGCAGTATTTT | CASSLRASTDTQYF
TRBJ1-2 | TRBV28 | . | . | TGTGCCAGCAGTTTATCGGCAGTTAGATCCCCCTATGGCTACACCTTC | CASSLSAVRSPYGYTF
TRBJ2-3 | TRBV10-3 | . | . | TGTGCCATCAAGCCGGGCGTGGAGACAGATACGCAGTATTTT | CAIKPGVETDTQYF
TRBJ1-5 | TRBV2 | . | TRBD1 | TGTGCCAGCAGCGGCAACAGGGGACGCAATCAGCCCCAGCATTTT | CASSGNRGRNQPQHF
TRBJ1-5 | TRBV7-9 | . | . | TGTGCCAGCAGCTTGGGGGGGGGCGGAAGCAATCAGCCCCAGCATTTT | CASSLGGGGSNQPQHF
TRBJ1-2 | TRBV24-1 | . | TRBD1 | TGTGCCACCAGTGATTCCTGGACAGGGGGAGGCTACACCTTC | CATSDSWTGGGYTF
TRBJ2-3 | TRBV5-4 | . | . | TGTGCCAGCAGCCTCGACAATGGGCTTGATACGCAGTATTTT | CASSLDNGLDTQYF
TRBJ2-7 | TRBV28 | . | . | TGTGCCAGCGGGGGGGACAGATCCTACGAGCAGTACTTC | CASGGDRSYEQYF
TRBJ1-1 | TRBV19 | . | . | TGTGCCAGTAACCCTGGGGGGAAAAACACTGAAGCTTTCTTT | CASNPGGKNTEAFF
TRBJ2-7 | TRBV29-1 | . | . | TGCAGCGCCTCGACTCTCGATTACGAGCAGTACTTC | CSASTLDYEQYF
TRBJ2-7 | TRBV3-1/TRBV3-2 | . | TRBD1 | TGTGCCAGCAGCCCCGGACAGGGGTATGGCGGCGAGCAGTACTTC | CASSPGQGYGGEQYF
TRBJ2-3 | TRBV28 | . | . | TGTGCCAGCAGTTTATCCACTTCAGGGTTCTCAGATACGCAGTATTTT | CASSLSTSGFSDTQYF
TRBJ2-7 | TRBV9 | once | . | TGTGCCAGCAGCGGGGGGGGCGGGAGCCCCTACGAGCAGTACTTC | CASSGGGGSPYEQYF
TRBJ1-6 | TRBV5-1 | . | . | TGCGCCAGCAGGGAACAGGGTTGGTCACCCCTCCACTTT | CASREQGWSPLHF
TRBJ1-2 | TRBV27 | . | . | TGTGCCAGCAGTCCCGGGGGGGGGACCGCGCTCCGTAACTATGGCTACACCTTC | CASSPGGGTALRNYGYTF
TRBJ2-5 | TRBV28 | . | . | TGTGCCAGCAGTTTAGGGGATCTCGAGACCCAGTACTTC | CASSLGDLETQYF
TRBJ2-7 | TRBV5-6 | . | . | TGTGCCAGCAGCTTGGCAGACAGAGGTGGGTACGAGCAGTACTTC | CASSLADRGGYEQYF
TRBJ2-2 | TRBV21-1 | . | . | TGTGCCAGCAGCAAATGGGGGGACAGTTCGAACACCGGGGAGCTGTTTTTT | CASSKWGDSSNTGELFF
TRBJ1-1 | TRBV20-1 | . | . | TGCAGTGCCACGGGGGTCACTGAAGCTTTCTTT | CSATGVTEAFF
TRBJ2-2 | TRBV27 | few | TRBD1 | TGTGCCAGCAGTTTTCTCAGGGGGCAGGGCACCGGGGAGCTGTTTTTT | CASSFLRGQGTGELFF
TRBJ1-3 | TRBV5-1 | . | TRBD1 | TGCGCCAGCAGCTTGGGCCCCTCAACAGGGGGCTCTGGAAACACCATATATTTT | CASSLGPSTGGSGNTIYF
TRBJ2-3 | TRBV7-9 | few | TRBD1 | TGTGCCAGCAGCCCCATAAGGACAGGGGGAAACCCAGATACGCAGTATTTT | CASSPIRTGGNPDTQYF
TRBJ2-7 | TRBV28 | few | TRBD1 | TGTGCCAGCAGCCAGCCGGGACAGGGAACCTACGAGCAGTACTTC | CASSQPGQGTYEQYF
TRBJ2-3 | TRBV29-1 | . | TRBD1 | TGCAGCGTTGAAGGACAGGGGCCAGATACGCAGTATTTT | CSVEGQGPDTQYF
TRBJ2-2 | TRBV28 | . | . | TGTGCCAGCAGTTTTTTGGGGAGTCCGAATACCGGGGAGCTGTTTTTT | CASSFLGSPNTGELFF
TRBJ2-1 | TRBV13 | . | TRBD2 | TGTGCCAGCAGCTTGATGCGCGGGAGGGCCTGGGACAATGAGCAGTTCTTC | CASSLMRGRAWDNEQFF
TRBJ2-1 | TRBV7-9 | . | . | TGTGCCAGCCAAAAGGGTGGTACAGGGACCAATGAGCAGTTCTTC | CASQKGGTGTNEQFF
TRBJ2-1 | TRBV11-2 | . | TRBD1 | TGTGCCAGCAGCCTCAGCCGGGACAGGGTATACAATGAGCAGTTCTTC | CASSLSRDRVYNEQFF
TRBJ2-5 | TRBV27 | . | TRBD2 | TGTGCCAGCAGTGTATCCGGGACTAGCAGAGAGACCCAGTACTTC | CASSVSGTSRETQYF
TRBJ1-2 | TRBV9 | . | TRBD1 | TGTGCCAGCAGCGTCGGACAGGGGGACTATGGCTACACCTTC | CASSVGQGDYGYTF
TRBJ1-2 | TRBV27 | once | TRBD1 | TGTGCCAGCAGTTTTCGGCAGGGGGCGGGAACCGGCTATGGCTACACCTTC | CASSFRQGAGTGYGYTF
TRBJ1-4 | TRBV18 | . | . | TGTGCCAGCTCACCACAAGAATTGAGGGATGAAAAACTGTTTTTT | CASSPQELRDEKLFF
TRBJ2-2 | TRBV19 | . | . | TGTGCGGCCAGTACCCCATTGGGGGGGGAGCTGTTTTTT | CAASTPLGGELFF
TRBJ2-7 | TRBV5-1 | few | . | TGCGCCAGCAGCGTTGGGGGCAACGAGCAGTACTTC | CASSVGGNEQYF
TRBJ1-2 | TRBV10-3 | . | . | TGTGCCATCAGCGACAGCGCTCTTAACTATGGCTACACCTTC | CAISDSALNYGYTF
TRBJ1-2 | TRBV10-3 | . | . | TGTGCCATCAGTGAAGGACAGAACTATGGCTACACCTTC | CAISEGQNYGYTF